This TCR beta chain emerged from a study of cytomegalovirus exposure and HLA in healthy donors. Points from the study as a whole: The investigators catalogued 150 to 200 TCR beta chains as cytomegalovirus-associated. Clusters of TCRs from the first cohort tended to co-occur in the roughly 120 validation repertoires (as a later analysis found).

TCRdb's copy holds only in-frame clones and misses some; the assay was immunoSEQ multiplex PCR. Among roughly 90,000 clones, approximately 93% were seen once, and the ten largest hold approximately 1.1%. A note on this clone: Its specificity is not known.

The CDR3 has 13 amino acids. The V gene lost 4 bases and the J gene lost 3 bases, with 9 bases spanning the gap. The germline gives CDR1 GTSNPN, CDR2 SVGIG (reference sequence). This sequence was found in a woman aged 25-40 years in good health and CMV-seropositive. This rearrangement joins TRBV30 to TRBJ2-2; possible D gene TRBD1, 6 bases. The sample comprised PBMCs. In DNA form, the CDR3 reads TGTGCCTGGACAGGGGACGACACCGGGGAGCTGTTTTTT. Encoded protein: CAWTGDDTGELFF.